Listed here are 25 T cell receptor beta chains from one sample, sequenced in a study of T-cell reconstitution after alpha-beta-depleted transplantation in children. Using unique molecular identifiers, the investigators prepared the TCRbeta library. TCRdb reprocessed the PCR reads via MiXCR and lists one record per CDR3 protein. The data contain 450,000 to 600,000 distinct CDR3 sequences, roughly 33% of them singletons. This specimen was PBMCs from the stem cell graft donor, taken from the stem cell graft. The receptors were sampled from a human donor who donated a stem cell graft to a child with aplastic anemia.

The V gene is TRBV2, the J gene TRBJ2-1; perhaps TRBD1 as D (5 bases). Trimming left V 4 bases short and J 0 bases short, with 13 bases between. Germline CDR1 reads SNHLY; CDR2 reads FYNNEI. The CDR3 has 16 residues. CDR3: CASSVLTDSSYNEQFF. The CDR3 DNA is TGTGCCAGCAGTGTGTTGACAGATAGCTCCTACAATGAGCAGTTCTTC.

The chain carries TRBV20-1 and TRBJ2-1; tentative D call: TRBD2 (5 bases). The V end lost 6 bases, the J end lost 5 bases, and 11 bases lay between the germline ends. CDR1 and CDR2 (germline): DFQATT, SNEGSKA (reference sequence). The CDR3 sequence is 12 residues long. CDR3 in DNA: TGCAGTGCCGGGGAAGTCCACAATGAGCAGTTCTTC. It codes for CSAGEVHNEQFF.

This chain joins TRBV14 and TRBJ2-1; 11 nucleotides line up with TRBD2. With 2 bases clipped from V and 7 bases from J, the junction kept 10 bases outside the gene matches. The CDR3 runs to 17 residues. CDR1 is SGHDN, CDR2 FVKESK, per germline. CDR3 loop: CASSQWLLAGVGNEQFF. For the CDR3, the DNA is TGTGCCAGCAGCCAATGGTTACTAGCGGGAGTTGGTAATGAGCAGTTCTTC.

This clonotype has more than one count but fewer than ten. J is TRBJ2-5 and V is TRBV11-2; 9 bases are a match to TRBD2. CDR1 is SGHAT and CDR2 is FQNNGV in the germline V gene. With 3 bases clipped from V and 4 bases from J, the junction kept 15 bases outside the gene matches. CDR3 length: 18 amino acids. The CDR3 here is CASSFGPLSGGGGETQYF. The CDR3, as DNA: TGTGCCAGCAGCTTCGGTCCTCTTAGCGGGGGAGGGGGAGAGACCCAGTACTTC.

The chain has TRBV20-1 and TRBJ2-3, with 10 bases fitting TRBD1. The CDR3 has 13 residues. Germline V CDR1 and CDR2: DFQATT, SNEGSKA (reference sequence). Germline trimming cut 5 bases from V and 6 bases from J; bases unmatched to any gene: 5. CDR3 loop: CSAPGQGIDTQYF. CDR3 in DNA: TGCAGTGCTCCGGGACAGGGGATTGATACGCAGTATTTT.

The chain is built from TRBV12-3 or TRBV12-4 and TRBJ2-1; a weak D match, TRBD2 (5 bases). Trimming pared 8 bases from V and 8 bases from J, leaving 19 bases between. This CDR3 has 14 residues. The CDR3 here is CASCPAEGSYEQFF. As DNA, the CDR3 is TGTGCCAGCTGCCCCGCCGAGGGTTCTTATGAGCAGTTCTTC.

The gene calls are TRBV7-2 and TRBJ2-5, with D uncertain. Trimming pared 1 base from V and 2 bases from J, leaving 8 bases between. The CDR3 is 14 residues long. CDR1 SGHTA and CDR2 FQGNSA come from the germline V gene. The CDR3 reads CASSLGRWQETQYF. The CDR3 nucleotides are TGTGCCAGCAGCTTAGGCCGATGGCAAGAGACCCAGTACTTC.

V gene TRBV6-2 or TRBV6-3 combines with J gene TRBJ2-7; 8 bases line up with TRBD1. Germline V gene data show CDR1 as MNHEY and CDR2 as SVGEGT. Germline trimming cut 3 bases from V and 2 bases from J; bases unmatched to any gene: 3. There are 14 residues in the CDR3. Here the CDR3 DNA reads TGTGCCAGCAGTTATATGGACAGGGCCTACGAGCAGTACGTC. Its translation is CASSYMDRAYEQYV.

This clonotype has a handful of counts. V is TRBV11-2 and J is TRBJ2-3; D unclear. From germline, CDR1 is SGHAT and CDR2 FQNNGV. The CDR3 consists of 15 residues. V dropped 3 bases and J dropped 4 bases, with 14 bases sitting between them. The CDR3 protein is CASSFSGEVPDTQYF. CDR3 DNA sequence: TGTGCCAGCAGCTTCTCAGGAGAGGTCCCAGATACGCAGTATTTT.

V is TRBV6-2 or TRBV6-3 and J is TRBJ1-1; 9 bases map to TRBD1. Germline V gives CDR1 MNHEY, CDR2 SVGEGT. Losses at the gene ends were 2 bases for V and 0 bases for J; bases not matched to a gene: 10. The CDR3 is made up of 18 amino acids. In DNA, the CDR3 is TGTGCCAGCAGTTACCCCGGGACAGGGTGGCCCATGAACACTGAAGCTTTCTTT. This encodes CASSYPGTGWPMNTEAFF.

V usage is TRBV11-2 and J usage is TRBJ2-5; D remains unclear. Trimming pared 5 bases from V and 5 bases from J, leaving 21 bases between. Germline V gene lookup returns CDR1 SGHAT and CDR2 FQNNGV. This CDR3 is built from 16 residues. The CDR3 region has the DNA TGTGCCAGCAGCCCCGGTTCGGGTCCTCCCAGGGAGACCCAGTACTTC. The encoded protein is CASSPGSGPPRETQYF.

The rearrangement uses TRBV5-6 and TRBJ2-7; the match to TRBD1 covers 10 bases. After removal of 4 bases from V and 3 bases from J, the junction contained 4 bases not matched to a gene. The length of the CDR3 is 14 residues. Germline CDR1 reads SGHDT; CDR2 reads YYEEEE. The CDR3 protein is CASSRDRGNYEQYV. The CDR3 nucleotides read TGTGCCAGCAGCCGGGACAGGGGCAACTACGAGCAGTACGTC.

The chain is built from TRBV10-3 and TRBJ2-3; D is perhaps TRBD2 (5 bases). The CDR3 runs 14 residues. Between the trimmed V and J ends, which lost 3 bases and 2 bases, there was a span of 9 bases. The germline V gene encodes CDR1 ENHRY and CDR2 SYGVKD. CDR3 sequence reads: CAISDRRATDTQYF. CDR3 sequence (DNA): TGTGCCATCAGTGACCGGCGGGCCACAGATACGCAGTATTTT.

The gene calls are TRBV11-2 and TRBJ2-5, with 8 bases aligning to TRBD2. The J segment lost 4 bases and the V segment lost 0 bases, leaving 10 bases of the junction unmatched. CDR1 is SGHAT and CDR2 is FQNNGV in the germline V gene. The CDR3 runs 17 residues. The DNA for the CDR3 is TGTGCCAGCAGCTTAGATCAGTTCAGCGGGAGAGGAGAGACCCAGTACTTC. It encodes CASSLDQFSGRGETQYF.

This clonotype was seen more than once but under ten times. The DNA for the CDR3 is TGTGCCAGCGGGTTAAAGGGGTTCGGGGGCTACACCTTC. This encodes CASGLKGFGGYTF. This chain uses TRBV6-1 with TRBJ1-2; the D gene is possibly TRBD1 (5 bases). Germline V gene sequence: CDR1 MNHNS, CDR2 SASEGT. Trimming pared 8 bases from V and 8 bases from J, leaving 18 bases between. CDR3 length: 13 residues.

This clonotype was counted only a few times. The V gene is TRBV4-3, the J gene TRBJ2-6; D gene unclear. This CDR3 contains 15 residues. CDR1 is LGHNA, CDR2 YSLEER, per germline. Trimming cost V 5 bases and J 0 bases, with 8 bases left between them. CDR3 loop: CASSETHSGANVLTF. The DNA of the CDR3 is TGCGCCAGCAGCGAGACCCACTCTGGGGCCAACGTCCTGACTTTC.

This chain uses TRBV28 with TRBJ1-1; no clear D gene. Trimming pared 6 bases from V and 0 bases from J, leaving 20 bases between. CDR3 length: 17 residues. Germline CDR1 reads MDHEN; CDR2 reads SYDVKM. For the CDR3, the DNA is TGTGCCAGCAGCCATTCTCGTCAGGAAGATATGAACACTGAAGCTTTCTTT. It specifies CASSHSRQEDMNTEAFF.

On this clonotype itself: The junction departs from germline at one end; a sequencing error may be responsible. The chain is built from TRBV10-2 and TRBJ2-4; D may be TRBD1 (5 bases). Germline CDR1 and CDR2: WSHSY and SAAADI. The CDR3 covers 11 residues. The CDR3 sequence is CASRRGNSQYF. CDR3 nucleotides: TGCGCCAGCAGAAGGGGAAACAGTCAGTACTTC.

This clonotype appeared a few times. V and J are TRBV12-3 or TRBV12-4 and TRBJ1-2, with D hard to call. This CDR3 spans 13 amino acids. Trimming removed 5 bases from V and 4 bases from J, with 11 bases in between. Here the CDR3 reads CASSRTDGYGYTF. The DNA of the CDR3 is TGTGCCAGCAGTCGAACTGACGGCTATGGCTACACCTTC.

This clonotype has a handful of counts. The rearrangement uses TRBV6-5 and TRBJ2-7; D remains unclear. Looked up from germline, CDR1 is MNHEY and CDR2 is SVGAGI. This CDR3 is built from 15 residues. The ends were cut back, 1 base at V and 6 bases at J, with 16 bases in the middle. The CDR3 DNA reads as TGTGCCAGCAGTTACTTTGACGAACGGAAGGCCGAGCAGTACTTC. Protein: CASSYFDERKAEQYF.

The rearrangement links TRBV6-5 to TRBJ1-1; 11 nucleotides align to TRBD1. The trim removed 2 bases at V and 1 base at J, leaving 6 bases unmatched. The V gene's germline CDR1 is MNHEY and CDR2 SVGAGI. The CDR3 is 17 residues long. For the CDR3, the DNA is TGTGCCAGCAGTTACCCCAGGACAGGGGGCCCGAACACTGAAGCTTTCTTT. This gives the protein CASSYPRTGGPNTEAFF.

The chain employs TRBV24-1 and TRBJ2-2; perhaps TRBD1 as D (5 bases). Germline V gene lookup returns CDR1 KGHDR and CDR2 SFDVKD. Trimming shortened V by 9 bases and J by 5 bases, and 15 bases separated the two germline ends. The CDR3 spans 14 residues. CDR3: CATQAGHLTGELFF. DNA of the CDR3: TGTGCCACCCAAGCCGGACACCTAACCGGGGAGCTGTTTTTT.

This clonotype was counted between two and nine times. The V call is TRBV25-1, the J call TRBJ1-2, with a possible D match to TRBD1 (6 bases). Per germline, CDR1 MGHDK and CDR2 SYGVNS. The ends were cut back, 2 bases at V and 2 bases at J, with 18 bases in the middle. The CDR3 runs to 17 residues. As DNA, the CDR3 is TGTGCCAGCAGTGAACTACTCTCCGGGGGGGCGAACTATGGCTACACCTTC. It yields the protein CASSELLSGGANYGYTF.

The V call is TRBV20-1, the J call TRBJ2-2; D is perhaps TRBD2 (7 bases). V lost 5 bases and J 0 bases, leaving 13 bases between the germline ends. In germline, CDR1 is DFQATT, CDR2 SNEGSKA (reference sequence). CDR3 size: 15 residues. The CDR3 sequence is CSASGGTPNTGELFF. The CDR3 region has the DNA TGCAGTGCTTCGGGGGGCACACCGAACACCGGGGAGCTGTTTTTT.

The chain combines TRBV27 with TRBJ2-3; 9 nucleotides align to TRBD2. CDR3 length equals 16 residues. V lost 0 bases and J lost 4; bases outside the gene matches: 5. Germline loops: CDR1 MNHEY, CDR2 SMNVEV (reference sequence). Written as DNA, the CDR3 is TGTGCCAGCAGTTTATCAGGTAGCGGGAGCGCAGATACGCAGTATTTT. It codes for CASSLSGSGSADTQYF.